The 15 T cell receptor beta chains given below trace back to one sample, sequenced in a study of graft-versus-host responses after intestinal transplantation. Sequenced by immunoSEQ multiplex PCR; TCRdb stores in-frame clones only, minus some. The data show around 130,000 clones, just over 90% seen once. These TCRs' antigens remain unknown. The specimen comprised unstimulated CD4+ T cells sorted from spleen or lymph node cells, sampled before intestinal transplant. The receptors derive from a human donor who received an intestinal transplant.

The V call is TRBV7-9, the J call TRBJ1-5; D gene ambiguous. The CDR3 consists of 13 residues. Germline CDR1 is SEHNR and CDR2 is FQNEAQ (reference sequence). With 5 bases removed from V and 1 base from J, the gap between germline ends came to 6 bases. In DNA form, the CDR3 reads TGTGCCAGCAGCCAAGGAAGCAATCAGCCCCAGCATTTT. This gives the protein CASSQGSNQPQHF.

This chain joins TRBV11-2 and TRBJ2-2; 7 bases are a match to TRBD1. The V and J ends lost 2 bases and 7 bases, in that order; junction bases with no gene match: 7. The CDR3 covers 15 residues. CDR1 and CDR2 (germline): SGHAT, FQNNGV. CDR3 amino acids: CASSLFQGVHGELFF. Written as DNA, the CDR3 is TGTGCCAGCAGCTTATTCCAGGGGGTTCACGGGGAGCTGTTTTTT.

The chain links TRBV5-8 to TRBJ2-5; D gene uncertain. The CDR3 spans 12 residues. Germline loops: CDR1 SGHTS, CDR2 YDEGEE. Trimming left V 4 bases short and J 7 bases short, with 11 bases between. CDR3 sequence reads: CASSHTLGTQYF. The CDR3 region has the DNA TGTGCCAGCAGCCACACGTTAGGGACCCAGTACTTC.

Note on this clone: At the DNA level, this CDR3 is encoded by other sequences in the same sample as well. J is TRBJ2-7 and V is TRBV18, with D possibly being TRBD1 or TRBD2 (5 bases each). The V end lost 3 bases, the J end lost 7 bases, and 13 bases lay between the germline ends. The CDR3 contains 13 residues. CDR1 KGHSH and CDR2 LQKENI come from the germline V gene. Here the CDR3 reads CASSPGLEGEQYF. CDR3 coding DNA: TGTGCCAGCTCACCGGGTCTCGAGGGGGAGCAGTACTTC.

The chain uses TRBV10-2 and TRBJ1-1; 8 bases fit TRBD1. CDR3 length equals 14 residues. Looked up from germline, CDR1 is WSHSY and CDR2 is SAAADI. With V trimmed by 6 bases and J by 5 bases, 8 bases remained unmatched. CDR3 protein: CASSFDRGATEAFF. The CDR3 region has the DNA TGCGCCAGCAGCTTTGACAGGGGAGCGACTGAAGCTTTCTTT.

CDR3 bases: TGTGCCAGCAGTTCAGTACCAACTAATGAAAAACTGTTTTTT. Translating it yields CASSSVPTNEKLFF. The rearrangement joins TRBV27 to TRBJ1-4; D gene unclear. The CDR3 totals 14 residues. From germline, CDR1 is MNHEY and CDR2 SMNVEV (reference sequence). The V end lost 4 bases, the J end lost 0 bases, and 6 bases lay between the germline ends.

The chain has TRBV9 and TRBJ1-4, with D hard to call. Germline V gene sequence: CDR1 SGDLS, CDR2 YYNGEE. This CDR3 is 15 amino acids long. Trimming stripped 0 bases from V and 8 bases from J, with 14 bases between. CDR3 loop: CASSVGFRREEKLFF. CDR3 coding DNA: TGTGCCAGCAGCGTAGGGTTTAGGAGGGAGGAAAAACTGTTTTTT.

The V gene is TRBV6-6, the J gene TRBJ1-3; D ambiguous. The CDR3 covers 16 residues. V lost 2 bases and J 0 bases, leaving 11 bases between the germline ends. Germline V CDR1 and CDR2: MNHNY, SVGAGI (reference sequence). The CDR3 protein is CASSYVSGSSGNTIYF. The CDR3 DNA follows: TGTGCCAGCAGTTACGTTTCCGGAAGCTCTGGAAACACCATATATTTT.

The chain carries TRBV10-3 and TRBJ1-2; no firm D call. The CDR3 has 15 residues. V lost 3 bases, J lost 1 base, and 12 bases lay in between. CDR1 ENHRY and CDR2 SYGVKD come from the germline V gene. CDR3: CAISELGIVNYGYTF. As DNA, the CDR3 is TGTGCCATCAGTGAATTGGGGATCGTTAACTATGGCTACACCTTC.

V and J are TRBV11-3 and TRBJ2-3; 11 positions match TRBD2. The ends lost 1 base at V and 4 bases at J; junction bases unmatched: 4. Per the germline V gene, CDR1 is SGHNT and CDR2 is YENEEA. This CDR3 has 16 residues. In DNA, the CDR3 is TGTGCCAGCAGCTTAGGGCTAGCGGGGGGTGCAGATACGCAGTATTTT. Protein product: CASSLGLAGGADTQYF.

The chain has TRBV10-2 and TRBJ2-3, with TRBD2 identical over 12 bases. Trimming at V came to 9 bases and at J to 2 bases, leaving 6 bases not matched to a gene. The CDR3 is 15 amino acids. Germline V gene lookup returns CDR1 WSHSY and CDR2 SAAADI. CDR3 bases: TGCGCCAGTCTAGCGGGGGGGCCTGCCACAGATACGCAGTATTTT. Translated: CASLAGGPATDTQYF.

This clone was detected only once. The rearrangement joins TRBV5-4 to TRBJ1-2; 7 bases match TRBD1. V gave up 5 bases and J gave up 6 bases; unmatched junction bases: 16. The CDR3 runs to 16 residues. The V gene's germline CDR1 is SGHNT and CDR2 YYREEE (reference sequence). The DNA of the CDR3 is TGTGCCAGCAGGAAAAGGGACAGAGGTTATGACAATGGCTACACCTTC. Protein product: CASRKRDRGYDNGYTF.

CDR3 sequence reads: CASSLGLTTDTQYF. The DNA of the CDR3 is TGTGCCAGCAGCCTGGGTCTTACAACAGATACGCAGTATTTT. The rearrangement joins TRBV5-6 to TRBJ2-3; no reliable D call. Deletions cut 4 bases from V and 3 bases from J, with 12 bases between. Germline CDR1 and CDR2: SGHDT and YYEEEE. The length of the CDR3 is 14 residues.

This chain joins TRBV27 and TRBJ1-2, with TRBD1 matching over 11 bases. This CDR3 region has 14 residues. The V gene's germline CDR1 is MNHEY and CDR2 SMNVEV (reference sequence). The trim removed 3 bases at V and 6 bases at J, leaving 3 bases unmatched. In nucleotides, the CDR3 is TGTGCCAGCAGTTTGAGGGACAGGGGGAATGGCTACACCTTC. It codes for CASSLRDRGNGYTF.

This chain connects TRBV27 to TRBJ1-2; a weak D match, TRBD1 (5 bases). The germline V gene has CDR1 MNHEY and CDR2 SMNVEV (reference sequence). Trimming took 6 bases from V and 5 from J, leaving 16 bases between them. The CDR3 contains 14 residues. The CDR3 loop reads CASRFTGDMYGYTF. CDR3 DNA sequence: TGTGCCAGCAGATTCACAGGCGATATGTATGGCTACACCTTC.